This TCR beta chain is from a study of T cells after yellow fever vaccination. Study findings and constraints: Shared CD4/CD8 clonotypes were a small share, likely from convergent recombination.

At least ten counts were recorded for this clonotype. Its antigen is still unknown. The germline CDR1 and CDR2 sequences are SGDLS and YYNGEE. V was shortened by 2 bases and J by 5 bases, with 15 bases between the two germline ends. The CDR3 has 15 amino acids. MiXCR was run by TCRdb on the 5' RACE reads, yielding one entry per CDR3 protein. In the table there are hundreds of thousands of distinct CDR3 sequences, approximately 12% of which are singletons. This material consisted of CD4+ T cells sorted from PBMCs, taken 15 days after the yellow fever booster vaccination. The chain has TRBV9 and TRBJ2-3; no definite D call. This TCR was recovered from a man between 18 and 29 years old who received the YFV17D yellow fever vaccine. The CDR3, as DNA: TGTGCCAGCAGCGTCGGGCCCCAAGGCGGAGATACGCAGTATTTT. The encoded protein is CASSVGPQGGDTQYF.